Detailed here is one T cell receptor (beta chain). This entry is derived from a study of blood T cell repertoires in COVID-19. CDR3 size: 14 residues. V was trimmed by 0 bases and J by 1 base, leaving 6 bases between them. Looked up from germline, CDR1 is SGHDN and CDR2 is FVKESK. As processed by the authors: By means of reference gene primer amplification, nucleated cell counts were estimated. TCRdb's table, derived via immunoSEQ multiplex PCR, lists solely in-frame clones and lacks some. V, J and clone size are taken as reported in that table, and D and trimming were inferred from the DNA itself. The sample shows some 120,000 clones, under 85% of them seen only once.

Sequenced input: peripheral blood. The gene calls are TRBV14 and TRBJ2-5, with no clear D. This TCR was sampled from a woman aged 60-75 years with acute or convalescent COVID-19. Here the CDR3 DNA reads TGTGCCAGCAGCCAAGATTGGCTCCAAGAGACCCAGTACTTC. It codes for CASSQDWLQETQYF.